These 21 T cell receptor beta chains were all obtained from the same sample, sequenced in a study of T cell clonotyping in hematopoietic cell transplantation. Produced via immunoSEQ multiplex PCR; TCRdb's table is partial and in-frame only. The data hold 15,000 to 20,000 clones, with more than 65% observed a single time. Sequenced: peripheral blood mononuclear cells. The origin of the receptors is a man between 60 and 70 years old in good health. Some clones in this sample may be carry-over from other donors' samples.

The V call is TRBV19, the J call TRBJ2-2; D is undetermined. The CDR3 contains 12 residues. Germline-derived CDR1 and CDR2 are LNHDA and SQIVND (reference sequence). Trimming left V 3 bases short and J 7 bases short, with 6 bases between. The CDR3 DNA follows: TGTGCCAGTAGTATCGTGGGCGGGGAGCTGTTTTTT. Amino acids: CASSIVGGELFF.

This chain links TRBV5-8 with TRBJ2-7, with D maybe TRBD2 (5 bases). V shed 3 bases and J shed 4 bases, with 14 bases lying between them. CDR3 length equals 14 residues. From germline, CDR1 is SGHTS and CDR2 YDEGEE. The CDR3 DNA is TGTGCCAGCAGCTGGGGAGTGTGGGATTACGAGCAGTACTTC. Its protein product is CASSWGVWDYEQYF.

CDR3 amino acids: CASSIPGQGAEKLFF. The CDR3 bases are TGTGCCAGCAGTATCCCGGGACAGGGGGCTGAAAAACTGTTTTTT. The V gene is TRBV28, the J gene TRBJ1-4; 12 nucleotides match TRBD1. The CDR3 contains 15 residues. The germline CDR1 and CDR2 sequences are MDHEN and SYDVKM. After removal of 5 bases from V and 7 bases from J, the junction contained 5 bases not matched to a gene.

The chain is built from TRBV27 and TRBJ1-6, with 11 bases identical to TRBD1. Germline CDR1 MNHEY, CDR2 SMNVEV (reference sequence). CDR3 size: 15 residues. With V trimmed by 2 bases and J by 10 bases, 4 bases remained unmatched. This CDR3 is CASSLEGQGGSPLHF. The CDR3, as DNA: TGTGCCAGCAGTTTAGAGGGACAGGGGGGATCACCCCTCCACTTT.

Remarks on this clone: Within the sample, other DNA sequences also encode this same CDR3. V gene TRBV7-2 combines with J gene TRBJ1-4; the D is unclear. Deletions cut 1 base from V and 8 bases from J, with 8 bases between. Germline lookup yields CDR1 SGHTA and CDR2 FQGNSA. The CDR3 is made up of 13 amino acids. CDR3 protein: CASSLGTKEKLFF. CDR3 coding DNA: TGTGCCAGCAGCTTAGGTACCAAAGAAAAACTGTTTTTT.

CDR3: CASTRTGRTEAFF. The DNA for the CDR3 is TGTGCCAGCACACGGACAGGGAGGACTGAAGCTTTCTTT. This chain joins TRBV6-5 and TRBJ1-1; the match to TRBD1 covers 8 bases. J gave up 5 bases and V 7 bases, and 6 bases lay outside the gene matches. The CDR3 is 13 residues long. CDR1 and CDR2 from the germline V gene are MNHEY and SVGAGI.

In this sample, this clone turned up once. The chain carries TRBV5-1 and TRBJ2-5; tentative D call: TRBD1 (5 bases). CDR1 SGHRS and CDR2 YFSETQ come from the germline V gene. CDR3 size: 13 residues. The V and J ends lost 2 bases and 7 bases respectively, with 12 bases between them. The CDR3 DNA follows: TGCGCCAGCAGCTTATTAGGGGAAGGGACCCAGTACTTC. It encodes CASSLLGEGTQYF.

The J gene is TRBJ2-6, the V gene TRBV19, with D maybe TRBD1 (6 bases). Germline values: CDR1 LNHDA, CDR2 SQIVND (reference sequence). CDR3 length: 16 residues. Trimming pared 7 bases from V and 0 bases from J, leaving 13 bases between. The CDR3 DNA reads as TGTGCCAGTAAACCAGGGGCCCCCTCTGGGGCCAACGTCCTGACTTTC. Its protein product is CASKPGAPSGANVLTF.

The rearrangement joins TRBV30 to TRBJ1-3; maybe TRBD1 (5 bases). Per the germline V gene, CDR1 is GTSNPN and CDR2 is SVGIG (reference sequence). The CDR3 consists of 12 residues. V lost 6 bases, J lost 8 bases, and 14 bases lay in between. The CDR3, as DNA: TGTGCCTGCTCAGGGTCCGGACACACCATATATTTT. It encodes CACSGSGHTIYF.

Note on this clone: Germline is not matched at one junction end, which may reflect a read error. The rearrangement links TRBV30 to TRBJ1-5, with D uncertain. Germline CDR1 GTSNPN, CDR2 SVGIG (reference sequence). This CDR3 spans 14 amino acids. The CDR3 sequence is CAWSGESLRQPHHF. CDR3 bases: TGTGCCTGGAGTGGCGAAAGTTTGCGGCAGCCCCATCATTTT.

The gene calls are TRBV4-3 and TRBJ1-3; no definite D call. Looked up from germline, CDR1 is LGHNA and CDR2 is YSLEER. The CDR3 sequence is 17 residues long. V was pared by 0 bases and J by 0 bases, with 12 bases between. CDR3 coding DNA: TGCGCCAGCAGCCAAGATCGAACCGCCCGCTCTGGAAACACCATATATTTT. Protein: CASSQDRTARSGNTIYF.

This chain joins TRBV10-3 and TRBJ2-5, with TRBD2 identical over 8 bases. V shed 10 bases, J shed 1 base, and the junction held 5 bases outside the gene matches. The CDR3 totals 13 residues. The V gene's germline CDR1 is ENHRY and CDR2 SYGVKD. The CDR3: CATQLAAQETQYF. CDR3 in DNA: TGTGCCACCCAACTAGCGGCCCAAGAGACCCAGTACTTC.

This clone showed up just a few times. This rearrangement joins TRBV19 to TRBJ1-2, with no clear D. The V and J ends lost 7 bases and 4 bases respectively, with 4 bases between them. Germline assignment: CDR1 LNHDA and CDR2 SQIVND (reference sequence). The CDR3 has 10 amino acids. The CDR3 here is CASTLYGYTF. The CDR3, as DNA: TGTGCCAGTACCCTCTATGGCTACACCTTC.

The rearrangement joins TRBV10-3 to TRBJ2-5; D perhaps matches TRBD2 (6 bases). This CDR3 comprises 15 residues. Germline CDR1 ENHRY, CDR2 SYGVKD. The V and J ends lost 3 bases and 4 bases respectively, with 15 bases between them. In DNA form, the CDR3 reads TGTGCCATCAGTGAACTGACTAGTAAGAGAGAGACCCAGTACTTC. This codes for CAISELTSKRETQYF.

By share, this clone counts as medium-sized. This chain links TRBV2 with TRBJ1-1; D call uncertain. CDR1 and CDR2 (germline): SNHLY, FYNNEI. Between the trimmed V and J ends, which lost 4 bases and 1 base, there was a span of 7 bases. This CDR3 comprises 13 residues. As DNA, the CDR3 is TGTGCCAGCAGTGTTTTGCGGAACACTGAAGCTTTCTTT. This encodes CASSVLRNTEAFF.

This clone was picked up one time. The CDR3 sequence: CAISDPLVGGTEKLFF. DNA of the CDR3: TGTGCCATCAGTGACCCGCTGGTCGGGGGCACTGAAAAACTGTTTTTT. The V and J genes are TRBV10-3 and TRBJ1-4; TRBD1 might be the D (6 bases). CDR1 is ENHRY and CDR2 is SYGVKD in the germline V gene. The CDR3 loop spans 16 amino acids. V was cut by 3 bases and J by 7 bases, with 18 bases left in between.

The chain is built from TRBV27 and TRBJ2-2; D call uncertain. From germline, CDR1 is MNHEY and CDR2 SMNVEV (reference sequence). This CDR3 is 12 amino acids long. The germline V and J ends were trimmed by 4 bases and 2 bases, with 2 bases remaining between them. The CDR3 DNA follows: TGTGCCAGCAGTTACAACACCGGGGAGCTGTTTTTT. Amino acids: CASSYNTGELFF.

This chain joins TRBV7-2 and TRBJ1-3; the D is unclear. The CDR3 extends over 15 amino acids. V shed 6 bases and J shed 5 bases, with 17 bases lying between them. CDR1 SGHTA and CDR2 FQGNSA come from the germline V gene. The chain's CDR3 is CASSFRATVRNTIYF. CDR3 coding DNA: TGTGCCAGCAGTTTCCGGGCCACGGTACGAAACACCATATATTTT.

The chain uses TRBV7-2 and TRBJ1-4, with 7 bases lining up with TRBD1. CDR1 is SGHTA and CDR2 is FQGNSA in the germline V gene. This CDR3 comprises 15 residues. V gave up 4 bases and J gave up 5 bases; unmatched junction bases: 7. The CDR3 DNA sequence: TGTGCCAGCAGCTCCGGGACAGATGGGAATGAAAAACTGTTTTTT. Translation gives CASSSGTDGNEKLFF.

V and J are TRBV2 and TRBJ1-2; no reliable D call. The CDR3 sequence is 14 residues long. The germline V and J ends were trimmed by 4 bases and 0 bases, with 9 bases remaining between them. Looked up from germline, CDR1 is SNHLY and CDR2 is FYNNEI. The CDR3 region has the DNA TGTGCCAGCAGTGCGCTGCAAGCTAACTATGGCTACACCTTC. Protein product: CASSALQANYGYTF. The full variable domain, its missing parts supplied by reference TRBV2 and TRBJ1-2, is EPEVTQTPSHQVTQMGQEVILRCVPISNHLYFYWYRQILGQKVEFLVSFYNNEISEKSEIFDDQFSVERPDGSNFTLKIRSTKLEDSAMYFCASSALQANYGYTFGSGTRLTVV.

The table lists this clone with a few counts. The chain has TRBV30 and TRBJ1-2, with 8 positions matching TRBD1. J lost 0 bases, V lost 1 base, and 13 bases had no gene match. This CDR3 comprises 18 residues. Germline V gene lookup returns CDR1 GTSNPN and CDR2 SVGIG (reference sequence). CDR3 loop: CAWSGHEDRGSPNYGYTF. The DNA for the CDR3 is TGTGCCTGGAGTGGTCACGAAGACAGGGGATCCCCTAACTATGGCTACACCTTC.